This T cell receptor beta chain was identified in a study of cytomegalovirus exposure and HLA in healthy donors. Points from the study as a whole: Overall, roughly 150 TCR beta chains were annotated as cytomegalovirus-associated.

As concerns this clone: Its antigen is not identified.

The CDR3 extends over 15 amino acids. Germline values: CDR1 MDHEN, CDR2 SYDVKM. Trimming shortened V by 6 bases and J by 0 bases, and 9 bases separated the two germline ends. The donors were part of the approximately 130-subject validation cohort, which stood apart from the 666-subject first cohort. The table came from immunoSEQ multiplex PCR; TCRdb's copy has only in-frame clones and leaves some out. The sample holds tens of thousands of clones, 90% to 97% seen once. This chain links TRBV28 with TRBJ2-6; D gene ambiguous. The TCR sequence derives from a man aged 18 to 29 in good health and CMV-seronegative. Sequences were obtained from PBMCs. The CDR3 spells CASSFTGSGANVLTF. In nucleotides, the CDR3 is TGTGCCAGCAGCTTCACCGGCTCTGGGGCCAACGTCCTGACTTTC.